This entry lists 30 T cell receptor beta chains sequenced from one sample in a study of shared clonotypes between healthy human individuals. The protocol was immunoSEQ multiplex PCR, while the TCRdb copy is restricted to in-frame clones and leaves out a portion. The table lists 2 million to 2.5 million clones, approximately 95% of them singletons. The sample comprised naive CD4+ T cells sorted from blood. Subset noted: CD45RA+ positively selected. The receptors shown here come from a man aged 18 to 30 in good health.

This rearrangement joins TRBV2 to TRBJ2-3; 8 bases agree with TRBD2. The CDR3 length is 15 residues. Germline V gene sequence: CDR1 SNHLY, CDR2 FYNNEI. The V gene end was trimmed by 4 bases and the J gene end by 4 bases; junction bases not matched to a gene: 7. The CDR3 loop is CASSGSGSPADTQYF. DNA of the CDR3: TGTGCCAGCAGTGGAAGCGGGAGTCCTGCAGATACGCAGTATTTT.

The gene calls are TRBV18 and TRBJ2-7, with a weak D call TRBD2 (5 bases). V was clipped by 8 bases and J by 0 bases, with 17 bases between them. Germline CDR1 KGHSH, CDR2 LQKENI. This CDR3 spans 15 amino acids. The CDR3 loop is CASQSGSGSSYEQYF. As DNA, the CDR3 is TGTGCCAGCCAAAGCGGCTCGGGAAGCTCCTACGAGCAGTACTTC. Variable domain in full (rest from reference TRBV18 and TRBJ2-7): NAGVMQNPRHLVRRRGQEARLRCSPMKGHSHVYWYRQLPEEGLKFMVYLQKENIIDESGMPKERFSAEFPKEGPSILRIQQVVRGDSAAYFCASQSGSGSSYEQYFGPGTRLTVT.

This chain links TRBV28 with TRBJ1-1; TRBD1 matches at 7 bases. The CDR3 consists of 14 residues. Germline CDR1 and CDR2: MDHEN and SYDVKM. V lost 3 bases and J lost 6; bases outside the gene matches: 7. CDR3 amino acids: CASSFRTGVSEAFF. The CDR3 DNA reads as TGTGCCAGCAGTTTTCGGACAGGCGTTTCTGAAGCTTTCTTT.

The J gene is TRBJ2-3, the V gene TRBV6-6; D unresolved. CDR1 MNHNY and CDR2 SVGAGI come from the germline V gene (reference sequence). The V end was cut by 0 bases, the J end by 3 bases, with 4 bases between. CDR3 length: 13 amino acids. The CDR3 here is CASSYSATDTQYF. The CDR3 region has the DNA TGTGCCAGCAGTTACTCGGCTACAGATACGCAGTATTTT.

The rearrangement links TRBV5-1 to TRBJ2-5; TRBD1 is a possible D gene (6 bases). CDR1 SGHRS and CDR2 YFSETQ come from the germline V gene. The CDR3 totals 15 residues. The V end was cut by 4 bases, the J end by 1 base, with 14 bases between. The CDR3 DNA sequence: TGCGCCAGCAGCGATGGACAGAGAGTCCAAGAGACCCAGTACTTC. Translating gives CASSDGQRVQETQYF.

CDR3 nucleotide sequence: TGTGCCAGCTCACCAGGGGGGGGCGGACGGCAAGAGACCCAGTACTTC. Its translation is CASSPGGGGRQETQYF. The chain is built from TRBV18 and TRBJ2-5; D may be TRBD2 (7 bases). This CDR3 spans 16 amino acids. Germline V gives CDR1 KGHSH, CDR2 LQKENI. Trimming stripped 2 bases from V and 2 bases from J, with 15 bases between.

The V call is TRBV6-5, the J call TRBJ2-2; D ambiguous. The germline V and J ends were trimmed by 4 bases and 5 bases, with 17 bases remaining between them. Germline assignment: CDR1 MNHEY and CDR2 SVGAGI. The CDR3 extends over 16 amino acids. In DNA, the CDR3 is TGTGCCAGCAGTTCTCACCCATCAACTAAGACCGGGGAGCTGTTTTTT. Translation gives CASSSHPSTKTGELFF.

The CDR3: CASSEAIGQGVYGYTF. The DNA of the CDR3 is TGTGCCAGCAGTGAAGCGATAGGGCAGGGGGTCTATGGCTACACCTTC. The rearrangement joins TRBV6-1 to TRBJ1-2; 7 bases map to TRBD1. J gave up 4 bases and V 0 bases, and 8 bases lay outside the gene matches. Per germline, CDR1 MNHNS and CDR2 SASEGT. The CDR3 spans 16 residues.

The J gene is TRBJ2-3, the V gene TRBV4-3; no reliable D call. This CDR3 is built from 12 residues. The germline V and J ends were trimmed by 4 bases and 2 bases, with 4 bases remaining between them. CDR1 and CDR2 from the germline V gene are LGHNA and YSLEER. The CDR3 reads CASSRTTDTQYF. CDR3 in DNA: TGCGCCAGCAGCCGGACCACAGATACGCAGTATTTT.

J is TRBJ2-5 and V is TRBV29-1; D is ambiguous. In germline, CDR1 is SQVTM, CDR2 ANQGSEA. This CDR3 spans 13 amino acids. Trimming took off 7 bases at V and 5 bases at J, with 17 bases between the two ends. The CDR3 DNA follows: TGCAGCGCCCTGAGCCTTGGGCGCGAGACCCAGTACTTC. It yields the protein CSALSLGRETQYF.

This clone was seen just once. Other nucleotide sequences from this sample produce the same CDR3. This chain uses TRBV6-1 with TRBJ2-5, with D uncertain. The CDR3 loop spans 12 amino acids. Trimming removed 3 bases at V and 5 bases at J, with 7 bases between. Germline V gene data show CDR1 as MNHNS and CDR2 as SASEGT. CDR3 loop: CASSEQVETQYF. CDR3 in DNA: TGTGCCAGCAGTGAGCAGGTGGAGACCCAGTACTTC.

For this clone: The sample contains more than one DNA sequence encoding this CDR3. The chain employs TRBV11-3 and TRBJ2-3; D is uncertain. The CDR3 runs to 13 residues. CDR1 is SGHNT, CDR2 YENEEA, per germline. V lost 0 bases, J lost 3 bases, and 4 bases lay in between. The CDR3 is CASSLDRTDTQYF. The CDR3 nucleotides are TGTGCCAGCAGCTTAGATCGGACAGATACGCAGTATTTT.

This chain uses TRBV5-1 with TRBJ2-5, with TRBD2 matching over 12 bases. With V trimmed by 5 bases and J by 3 bases, 11 bases remained unmatched. Germline loops: CDR1 SGHRS, CDR2 YFSETQ. This CDR3 has 17 residues. CDR3: CASSPGTSGRDEETQYF. The CDR3 DNA reads as TGCGCCAGCAGTCCAGGGACTAGCGGGCGCGATGAAGAGACCCAGTACTTC.

The chain links TRBV6-6 to TRBJ1-6; the match to TRBD1 covers 7 bases. Losses at the gene ends were 7 bases for V and 0 bases for J; bases not matched to a gene: 3. Germline values: CDR1 MNHNY, CDR2 SVGAGI (reference sequence). This CDR3 region has 15 residues. The CDR3 spells CASMTGSSYNSPLHF. As DNA, the CDR3 is TGTGCCAGCATGACAGGGAGCTCCTATAATTCACCCCTCCACTTT.

The rearrangement joins TRBV4-1 to TRBJ1-2; D is unresolved. CDR3 size: 15 residues. V lost 0 bases and J lost 3, with 11 bases in between. Germline CDR1 is MGHRA and CDR2 is YSYEKL. The CDR3 coding sequence is TGCGCCAGCAGCCAAGAGATACTCCGGGACTATGGCTACACCTTC. Its translation: CASSQEILRDYGYTF.

The rearrangement links TRBV5-6 to TRBJ1-5; possible D gene TRBD1, 5 bases. V dropped 4 bases and J dropped 1 base, with 12 bases sitting between them. The CDR3 is 15 amino acids. Per the germline V gene, CDR1 is SGHDT and CDR2 is YYEEEE. The CDR3 loop reads CASSRRGISNQPQHF. The CDR3 bases are TGTGCCAGCAGCCGAAGGGGCATCAGCAATCAGCCCCAGCATTTT. The full variable domain, with the rest looked up from reference TRBV5-6 and TRBJ1-5, is DAGVTQSPTHLIKTRGQQVTLRCSPKSGHDTVSWYQQALGQGPQFIFQYYEEEERQRGNFPDRFSGHQFPNYSSELNVNALLLGDSALYLCASSRRGISNQPQHFGDGTRLSIL.

The J gene is TRBJ2-3, the V gene TRBV7-6; 12 nucleotides line up with TRBD2. Per germline, CDR1 SGHVS and CDR2 FNYEAQ. The V gene end was trimmed by 1 base and the J gene end by 14 bases; junction bases not matched to a gene: 7. This CDR3 contains 14 residues. CDR3 sequence (DNA): TGTGCCAGCAGCTTAGGGACTAGCGGGGACATGCGGTATTTT. Amino acids: CASSLGTSGDMRYF.

This chain links TRBV12-5 with TRBJ1-2, with a tentative D call TRBD1 (6 bases). Germline-derived CDR1 and CDR2 are LGHNT and FRNRAP. V was cut by 7 bases and J by 0 bases, with 18 bases left in between. The CDR3 is made up of 16 amino acids. This chain's CDR3 is CASAPNIPGANYGYTF. CDR3 in DNA: TGTGCTAGTGCCCCGAACATACCAGGGGCTAACTATGGCTACACCTTC.

This clone was observed a single time. Distinct nucleotide sequences in the sample also encode this CDR3. The V and J genes are TRBV19 and TRBJ1-2; no reliable D call. There are 15 residues in the CDR3. From germline, CDR1 is LNHDA and CDR2 SQIVND (reference sequence). Trimming stripped 1 base from V and 0 bases from J, with 9 bases between. The DNA of the CDR3 is TGTGCCAGTAGTATAGGGACTGCAGCTAACTATGGCTACACCTTC. Its protein product is CASSIGTAANYGYTF.

The chain links TRBV30 to TRBJ2-7; D is perhaps TRBD1 or TRBD2 (5 bases each). The CDR3 is 12 amino acids. CDR1 and CDR2 from the germline V gene are GTSNPN and SVGIG (reference sequence). Trimming removed 5 bases from V and 0 bases from J, with 8 bases in between. CDR3 loop: CAWAGSSYEQYF. Written as DNA, the CDR3 is TGTGCCTGGGCAGGGAGCTCCTACGAGCAGTACTTC.

The chain combines TRBV6-5 with TRBJ2-7; D gene ambiguous. This CDR3 comprises 12 residues. The germline gives CDR1 MNHEY, CDR2 SVGAGI. With 6 bases removed from V and 4 bases from J, the gap between germline ends came to 10 bases. The CDR3 region is CASRGPEYEQYF. The CDR3 DNA follows: TGTGCCAGCAGGGGCCCAGAGTACGAGCAGTACTTC.

In this sample, this clone turned up a few times. The sample contains more than one DNA sequence encoding this CDR3. This chain joins TRBV7-9 and TRBJ1-1; D not certain. The CDR3 sequence is 13 residues long. CDR1 is SEHNR, CDR2 FQNEAQ, per germline (reference sequence). V gave up 0 bases and J gave up 1 base, with 3 bases separating them. CDR3 residues: CASSLAENTEAFF. The CDR3 nucleotides are TGTGCCAGCAGCTTAGCGGAGAACACTGAAGCTTTCTTT.

This clone was counted only a few times. The V gene is TRBV5-1, the J gene TRBJ2-7; TRBD1 matches 9 bases. The CDR3 is 13 amino acids. Germline V gene lookup returns CDR1 SGHRS and CDR2 YFSETQ. Trimming took 4 bases from V and 3 from J; bases not matched to a gene: 2. In DNA, the CDR3 is TGCGCCAGCAGCCGGACAGGGGACTACGAGCAGTACTTC. This codes for CASSRTGDYEQYF.

This clone was seen just once. This chain links TRBV11-2 with TRBJ2-7, with D perhaps TRBD1 or TRBD2 (5 bases each). Germline CDR1 and CDR2: SGHAT and FQNNGV. The CDR3 has 15 residues. V lost 2 bases, J lost 3 bases, and 14 bases lay in between. The CDR3 DNA reads as TGTGCCAGCAGCTTAAGGCTCGGGACCCTCTACGAGCAGTACTTC. This translates into CASSLRLGTLYEQYF.

V and J are TRBV6-6 and TRBJ1-5, with TRBD1 as a possible D gene (5 bases). The V and J ends lost 0 bases and 3 bases respectively, with 12 bases between them. Germline V lookup: CDR1 MNHNY, CDR2 SVGAGI (reference sequence). The CDR3 consists of 16 residues. The CDR3: CASSYSLVRDNQPQHF. The CDR3 nucleotides read TGTGCCAGCAGTTACTCGTTAGTCAGGGACAATCAGCCCCAGCATTTT.

CDR3 in DNA: TGTGCCAGCACAGGGACAGCCAAAGAGACCCAGTACTTC. It translates to CASTGTAKETQYF. The genes are TRBV18 and TRBJ2-5, with 7 positions matching TRBD1. CDR1 and CDR2 from the germline V gene are KGHSH and LQKENI. This CDR3 contains 13 residues. V shed 8 bases and J 3 bases; nucleotides not matched to a gene: 6.

On this clone: Different DNA sequences within this sample yield the same CDR3. The genes are TRBV6-5 and TRBJ2-7; D may be TRBD2 (5 bases). Germline lookup yields CDR1 MNHEY and CDR2 SVGAGI. V lost 5 bases, J lost 9 bases, and 11 bases lay in between. The length of the CDR3 is 11 residues. For the CDR3, the DNA is TGTGCCAGCAGTCCTGGAGGTCGGCAGTACTTC. Translated, it gives CASSPGGRQYF.

The table lists this clone with a count of one. In the same sample, other DNA sequences code for this CDR3. The chain joins TRBV7-2 to TRBJ2-3; D is undetermined. This CDR3 comprises 14 residues. Trimming cost V 1 base and J 0 bases, with 5 bases left between them. Germline lookup yields CDR1 SGHTA and CDR2 FQGNSA. The CDR3 nucleotides read TGTGCCAGCAGCTTAGTCAGTAGCACAGATACGCAGTATTTT. It specifies CASSLVSSTDTQYF.

The genes are TRBV18 and TRBJ1-6, with TRBD1 matching 11 bases. Per germline, CDR1 KGHSH and CDR2 LQKENI. V lost 3 bases, J lost 7 bases, and 5 bases stayed unmatched. CDR3 length equals 16 residues. The CDR3 region is CASSPGTGGGNSPLHF. DNA for the CDR3: TGTGCCAGCTCACCGGGGACAGGGGGAGGAAATTCACCCCTCCACTTT.

The chain recombines TRBV7-8 with TRBJ2-1; D not certain. This CDR3 contains 14 residues. Germline V lookup: CDR1 SGHVS, CDR2 FQNEAQ. Trimming cost V 5 bases and J 0 bases, with 8 bases left between them. The CDR3 region is CASSLLGSYNEQFF. CDR3 DNA sequence: TGTGCCAGCAGCCTGTTGGGCTCCTACAATGAGCAGTTCTTC.